This T cell receptor beta chain was sequenced for a study of blood T cell repertoires in COVID-19. Trimming shortened V by 0 bases and J by 3 bases, and 9 bases separated the two germline ends. In germline, CDR1 is SGHAT, CDR2 FQNNGV. The CDR3 is 14 residues long. The assay was immunoSEQ multiplex PCR, and TCRdb's table has in-frame clones only and misses some. The repertoire holds about 180,000 clones, with around 87% as singletons. The sequencing input was peripheral blood. V gene TRBV11-2 combines with J gene TRBJ2-7; D is perhaps TRBD2 (5 bases). The clonotype was recovered from a woman aged 30 to 39 with active or convalescent COVID-19. CDR3 protein: CASSLDPGSYEQYF. The CDR3 DNA sequence: TGTGCCAGCAGCTTAGACCCGGGGAGCTACGAGCAGTACTTC. Variable domain in full (rest from reference TRBV11-2 and TRBJ2-7): EAGVAQSPRYKIIEKRQSVAFWCNPISGHATLYWYQQILGQGPKLLIQFQNNGVVDDSQLPKDRFSAERLKGVDSTLKIQPAKLEDSAVYLCASSLDPGSYEQYFGPGTRLTVT.